The 9 T cell receptor beta chains reported below all come from one sample, sequenced in a study of blood T cell repertoires in COVID-19 (dated by TCRdb to the early 2020s). Libraries came from the immunoSEQ multiplex PCR assay. As stored in TCRdb, this immuneACCESS dataset retains in-frame rearrangements with V and J assigned. A fraction of the clones does not appear; measured against another copy, unresolved V genes explain less than half of the discrepancy, and the remainder lacks a known reason. The sample includes almost 500,000 clones, with 75% to 90% observed a single time. Jointly, the top ten make up 6.5% to 8.5% of the sample. The source material was PBMCs or T cells enriched from blood (not recorded which). The receptor source for this set is a woman aged 55-70 years who had recovered from COVID-19.

V gene TRBV5-1 combines with J gene TRBJ2-3; TRBD2 matches 7 bases. V was clipped by 0 bases and J by 5 bases; unmatched bases: 15. CDR3 length equals 18 residues. In germline, CDR1 is SGHRS, CDR2 YFSETQ. The CDR3 region is CASSLAPRVAGPEDTQYF. The CDR3 coding sequence is TGCGCCAGCAGCTTGGCCCCCCGGGTAGCGGGTCCTGAAGATACGCAGTATTTT.

The chain is built from TRBV5-1 and TRBJ1-1; the D gene is possibly TRBD1 (5 bases). Germline V gene lookup returns CDR1 SGHRS and CDR2 YFSETQ. The CDR3 is 16 amino acids. With 4 bases removed from V and 0 bases from J, the gap between germline ends came to 16 bases. CDR3 residues: CASSPGGSRVNTEAFF. CDR3 nucleotide sequence: TGCGCCAGCAGCCCTGGGGGGTCCCGGGTGAACACTGAAGCTTTCTTT.

The V and J genes are TRBV6-5 and TRBJ1-2; D gene ambiguous. The V and J ends lost 2 bases and 4 bases respectively, with 8 bases between them. Germline loops: CDR1 MNHEY, CDR2 SVGAGI. CDR3 length: 13 residues. CDR3 residues: CASSYGGTYGYTF. Written as DNA, the CDR3 is TGTGCCAGCAGTTACGGAGGCACCTATGGCTACACCTTC.

The chain has TRBV14 and TRBJ2-7, with D perhaps matching TRBD2 (5 bases). In germline, CDR1 is SGHDN, CDR2 FVKESK. V was clipped by 4 bases and J by 3 bases, with 22 bases between them. The length of the CDR3 is 17 residues. The CDR3 reads CASSPTGRGLLHYEQYF. The CDR3 DNA sequence: TGTGCCAGCAGCCCTACCGGAAGAGGGCTTTTACACTACGAGCAGTACTTC.

As for this clone: Other DNA sequences within the sample encode an identical CDR3. This rearrangement joins TRBV5-1 to TRBJ1-2, with 8 bases lining up with TRBD1. Losses at the gene ends were 0 bases for V and 7 bases for J; bases not matched to a gene: 2. CDR1 is SGHRS and CDR2 is YFSETQ in the germline V gene. The CDR3 has 13 residues. This CDR3 reads CASSLEGTGGYTF. CDR3 nucleotides: TGCGCCAGCAGCTTGGAAGGGACAGGTGGCTACACCTTC.

This rearrangement joins TRBV5-1 to TRBJ2-3, with 7 positions matching TRBD1. This CDR3 comprises 16 residues. Germline CDR1 reads SGHRS; CDR2 reads YFSETQ. V lost 0 bases and J lost 4; bases outside the gene matches: 8. The CDR3 loop reads CASSLARQGGADTQYF. The CDR3 DNA reads as TGCGCCAGCAGCTTGGCTAGACAGGGTGGGGCAGATACGCAGTATTTT.

The chain joins TRBV6-1 to TRBJ2-7; D is perhaps TRBD2 (5 bases). Looked up from germline, CDR1 is MNHNS and CDR2 is SASEGT. The CDR3 runs 13 residues. Trimming removed 2 bases at V and 3 bases at J, with 8 bases between. The chain's CDR3 is CASSERGNYEQYV. The CDR3 DNA follows: TGTGCCAGCAGTGAACGAGGGAACTACGAGCAGTACGTC.

This clone showed up just a few times. The V call is TRBV24-1, the J call TRBJ1-1; D is possibly TRBD1 (6 bases). The CDR3 runs to 14 residues. Trimming removed 4 bases at V and 6 bases at J, with 14 bases between. CDR1 and CDR2 (germline): KGHDR, SFDVKD. The CDR3 loop reads CATSDPNRDAEAFF. CDR3 coding DNA: TGTGCCACCAGTGACCCTAACAGGGACGCTGAAGCTTTCTTT.

The chain combines TRBV6-1 with TRBJ1-2; weak D call: TRBD1 (5 bases). V dropped 6 bases and J dropped 4 bases, with 18 bases sitting between them. The CDR3 spans 15 residues. Germline loops: CDR1 MNHNS, CDR2 SASEGT. The CDR3 loop reads CASSARGVGVYGYTF. Written as DNA, the CDR3 is TGTGCCAGCAGCGCCCGTGGGGTAGGGGTCTATGGCTACACCTTC.